This T cell receptor (beta chain) was recorded in a study of post-analysis software for immune sequencing data. From germline, CDR1 is SGDLS and CDR2 YYNGEE. The germline V and J ends were trimmed by 3 bases and 4 bases, with 11 bases remaining between them. This CDR3 is built from 14 residues. Incorporated into the TCR beta cDNA libraries were unique molecular identifiers, which served to reduce PCR and sequencing biases. In TCRdb, the PCR reads were re-called with MiXCR into one record per CDR3 protein. The sample gives about 160,000 distinct CDR3 sequences, under 40% of which show up once; approximately 30% is in the top ten.

Sequencing used blood, obtained after autologous hematopoietic stem cell transplantation. The receptor comes from a girl aged 10 to 17 with multiple sclerosis. The chain has TRBV9 and TRBJ1-5; D possibly corresponds to TRBD1 (5 bases). The CDR3 region is CASSERGANQPQHF. The CDR3 nucleotides are TGTGCCAGCAGCGAACGTGGGGCAAATCAGCCCCAGCATTTT. Complete variable domain (other parts from reference TRBV9 and TRBJ1-5): DSGVTQTPKHLITATGQRVTLRCSPRSGDLSVYWYQQSLDQGLQFLIQYYNGEERAKGNILERFSAQQFPDLHSELNLSSLELGDSALYFCASSERGANQPQHFGDGTRLSIL.